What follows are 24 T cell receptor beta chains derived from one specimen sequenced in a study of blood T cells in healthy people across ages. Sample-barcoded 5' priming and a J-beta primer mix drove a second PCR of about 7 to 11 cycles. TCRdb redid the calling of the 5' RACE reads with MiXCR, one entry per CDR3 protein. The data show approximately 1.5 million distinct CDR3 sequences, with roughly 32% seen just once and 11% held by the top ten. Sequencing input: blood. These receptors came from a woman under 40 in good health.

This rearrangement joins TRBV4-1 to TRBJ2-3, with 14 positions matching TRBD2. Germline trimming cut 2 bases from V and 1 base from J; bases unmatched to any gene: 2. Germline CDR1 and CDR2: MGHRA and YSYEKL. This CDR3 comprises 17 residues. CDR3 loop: CASSQLGLAGGTDTQYF. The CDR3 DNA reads TGCGCCAGCAGCCAATTGGGACTAGCGGGAGGCACAGATACGCAGTATTTT.

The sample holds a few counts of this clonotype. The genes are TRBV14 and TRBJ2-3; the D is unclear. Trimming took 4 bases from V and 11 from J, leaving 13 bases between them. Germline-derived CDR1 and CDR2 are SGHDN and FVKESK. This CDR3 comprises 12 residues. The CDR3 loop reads CASSPWIDGQYF. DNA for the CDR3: TGTGCCAGCAGCCCTTGGATAGATGGGCAGTATTTT.

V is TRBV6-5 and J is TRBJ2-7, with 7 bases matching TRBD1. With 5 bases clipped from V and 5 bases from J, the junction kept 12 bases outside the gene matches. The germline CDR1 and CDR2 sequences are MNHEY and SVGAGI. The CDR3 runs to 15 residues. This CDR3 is CASSPRHNRGHEQYF. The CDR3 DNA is TGTGCCAGCAGTCCACGACATAACAGGGGCCACGAGCAGTACTTC.

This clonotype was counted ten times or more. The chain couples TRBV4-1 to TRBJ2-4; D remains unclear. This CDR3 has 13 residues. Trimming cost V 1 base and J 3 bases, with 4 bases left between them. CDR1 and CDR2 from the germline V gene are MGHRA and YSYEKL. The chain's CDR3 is CASSQVDKNIQYF. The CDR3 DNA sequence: TGCGCCAGCAGCCAAGTCGACAAAAACATTCAGTACTTC.

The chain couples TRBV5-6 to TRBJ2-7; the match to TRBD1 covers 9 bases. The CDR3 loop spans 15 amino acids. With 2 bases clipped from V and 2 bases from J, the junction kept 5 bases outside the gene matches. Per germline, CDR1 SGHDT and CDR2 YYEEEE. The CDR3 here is CASSFGDREAYEQYF. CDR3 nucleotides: TGTGCCAGCAGCTTTGGGGACAGGGAAGCCTACGAGCAGTACTTC. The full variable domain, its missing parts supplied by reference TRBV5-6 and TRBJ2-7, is DAGVTQSPTHLIKTRGQQVTLRCSPKSGHDTVSWYQQALGQGPQFIFQYYEEEERQRGNFPDRFSGHQFPNYSSELNVNALLLGDSALYLCASSFGDREAYEQYFGPGTRLTVT.

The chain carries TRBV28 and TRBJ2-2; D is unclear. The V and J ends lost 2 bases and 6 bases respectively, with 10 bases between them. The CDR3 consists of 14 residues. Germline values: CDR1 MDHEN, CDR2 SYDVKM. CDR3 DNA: TGTGCCAGCAGTTTACCCCGAAAGGCCGGGGAGCTGTTTTTT. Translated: CASSLPRKAGELFF.

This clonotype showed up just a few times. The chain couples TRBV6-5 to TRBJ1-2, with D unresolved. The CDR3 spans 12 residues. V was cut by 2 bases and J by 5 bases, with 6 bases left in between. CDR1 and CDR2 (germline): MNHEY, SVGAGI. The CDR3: CASSYGRYGYTF. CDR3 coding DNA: TGTGCCAGCAGTTACGGTCGGTATGGCTACACCTTC.

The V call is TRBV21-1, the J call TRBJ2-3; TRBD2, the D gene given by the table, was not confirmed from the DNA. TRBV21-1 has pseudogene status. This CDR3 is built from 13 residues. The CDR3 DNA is TGTGCCAGCCGTAGCGGAGACACAGATACGCAGTATTTT. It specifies CASRSGDTDTQYF.

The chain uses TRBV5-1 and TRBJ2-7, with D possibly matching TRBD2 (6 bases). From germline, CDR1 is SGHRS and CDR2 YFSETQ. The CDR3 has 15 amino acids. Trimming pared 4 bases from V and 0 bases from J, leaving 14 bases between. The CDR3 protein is CASSPPGGNSYEQYF. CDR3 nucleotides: TGCGCCAGCAGCCCTCCTGGCGGGAACTCCTACGAGCAGTACTTC.

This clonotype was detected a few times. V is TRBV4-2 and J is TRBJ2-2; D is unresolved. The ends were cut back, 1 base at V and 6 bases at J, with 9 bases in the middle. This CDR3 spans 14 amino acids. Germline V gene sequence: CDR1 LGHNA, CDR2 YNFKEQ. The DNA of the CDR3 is TGTGCCAGCAGCCAAGCCCTTCTAGCCGGGGAGCTGTTTTTT. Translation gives CASSQALLAGELFF.

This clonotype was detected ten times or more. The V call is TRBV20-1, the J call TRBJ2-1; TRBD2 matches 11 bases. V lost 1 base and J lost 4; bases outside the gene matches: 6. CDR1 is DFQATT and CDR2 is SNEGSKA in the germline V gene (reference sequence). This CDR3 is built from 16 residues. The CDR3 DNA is TGCAGTGCTAGAGGGCCACTAGCGGGAGTTTACAATGAGCAGTTCTTC. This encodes CSARGPLAGVYNEQFF.

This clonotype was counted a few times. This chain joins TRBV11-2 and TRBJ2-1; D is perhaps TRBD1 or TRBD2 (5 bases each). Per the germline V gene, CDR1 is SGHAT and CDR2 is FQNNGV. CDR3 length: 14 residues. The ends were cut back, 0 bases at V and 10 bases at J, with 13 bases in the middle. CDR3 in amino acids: CASSLERGSGEQFF. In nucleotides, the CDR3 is TGTGCCAGCAGCTTAGAGAGGGGATCGGGAGAGCAGTTCTTC.

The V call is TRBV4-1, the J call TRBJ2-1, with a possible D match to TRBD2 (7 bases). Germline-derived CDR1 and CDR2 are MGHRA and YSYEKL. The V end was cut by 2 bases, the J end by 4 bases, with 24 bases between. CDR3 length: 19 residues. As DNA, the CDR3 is TGCGCCAGCAGCCAATATTCAAGGGGGAGGGGCCTATCATACAATGAGCAGTTCTTC. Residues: CASSQYSRGRGLSYNEQFF.

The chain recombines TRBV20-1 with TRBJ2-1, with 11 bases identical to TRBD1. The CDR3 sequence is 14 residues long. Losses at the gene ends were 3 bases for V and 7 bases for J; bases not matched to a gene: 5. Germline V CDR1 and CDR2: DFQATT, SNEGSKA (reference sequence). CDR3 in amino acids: CSASRDRGVNEQFF. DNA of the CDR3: TGCAGTGCTAGCCGGGACAGGGGGGTTAATGAGCAGTTCTTC.

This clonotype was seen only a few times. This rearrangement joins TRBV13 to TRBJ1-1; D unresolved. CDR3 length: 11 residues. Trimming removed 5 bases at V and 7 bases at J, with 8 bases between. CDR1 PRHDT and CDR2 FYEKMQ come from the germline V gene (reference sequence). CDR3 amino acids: CASSRKGEAFF. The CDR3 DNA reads TGTGCCAGCAGCCGTAAGGGTGAAGCTTTCTTT. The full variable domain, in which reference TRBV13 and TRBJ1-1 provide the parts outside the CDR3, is AAGVIQSPRHLIKEKRETATLKCYPIPRHDTVYWYQQGPGQDPQFLISFYEKMQSDKGSIPDRFSAQQFSDYHSELNMSSLELGDSALYFCASSRKGEAFFGQGTRLTVV.

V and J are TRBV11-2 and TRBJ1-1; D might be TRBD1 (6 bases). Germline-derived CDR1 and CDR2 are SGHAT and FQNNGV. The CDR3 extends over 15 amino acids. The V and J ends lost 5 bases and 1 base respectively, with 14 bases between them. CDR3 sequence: CASSIISTGNTEAFF. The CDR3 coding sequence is TGTGCCAGCAGCATTATTTCGACAGGGAACACTGAAGCTTTCTTT.

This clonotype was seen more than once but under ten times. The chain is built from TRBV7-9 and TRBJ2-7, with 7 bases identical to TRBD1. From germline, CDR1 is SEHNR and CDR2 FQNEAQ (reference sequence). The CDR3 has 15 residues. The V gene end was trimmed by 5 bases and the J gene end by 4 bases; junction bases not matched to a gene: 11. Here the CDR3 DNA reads TGTGCCAGCAGCCCCCCGCAAGGGGGCTATTACGAGCAGTACTTC. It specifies CASSPPQGGYYEQYF.

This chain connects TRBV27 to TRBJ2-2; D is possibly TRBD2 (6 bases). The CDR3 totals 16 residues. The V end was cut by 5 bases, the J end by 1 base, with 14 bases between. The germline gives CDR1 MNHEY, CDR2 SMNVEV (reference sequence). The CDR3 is CASSPRDLRNTGELFF. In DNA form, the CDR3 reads TGTGCCAGCAGTCCCCGGGACTTACGGAACACCGGGGAGCTGTTTTTT.

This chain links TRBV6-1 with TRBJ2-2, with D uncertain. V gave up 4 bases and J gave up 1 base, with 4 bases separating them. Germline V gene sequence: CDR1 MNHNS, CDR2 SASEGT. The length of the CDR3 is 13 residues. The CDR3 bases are TGTGCCAGCAGTGTCCAGAACACCGGGGAGCTGTTTTTT. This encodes CASSVQNTGELFF.

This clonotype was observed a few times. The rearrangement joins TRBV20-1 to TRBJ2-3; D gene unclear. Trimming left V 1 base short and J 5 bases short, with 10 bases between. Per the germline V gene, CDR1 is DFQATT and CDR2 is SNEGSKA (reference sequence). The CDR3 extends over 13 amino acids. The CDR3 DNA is TGCAGTGCTAGAGGAATCGATCAAGATACGCAGTATTTT. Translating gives CSARGIDQDTQYF.

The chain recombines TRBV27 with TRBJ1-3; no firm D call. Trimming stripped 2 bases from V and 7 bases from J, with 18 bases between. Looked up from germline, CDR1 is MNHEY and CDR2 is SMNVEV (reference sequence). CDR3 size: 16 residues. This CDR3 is CASSLRFPPRWNTIYF. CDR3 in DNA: TGTGCCAGCAGTTTACGATTCCCGCCTCGTTGGAACACCATATATTTT.

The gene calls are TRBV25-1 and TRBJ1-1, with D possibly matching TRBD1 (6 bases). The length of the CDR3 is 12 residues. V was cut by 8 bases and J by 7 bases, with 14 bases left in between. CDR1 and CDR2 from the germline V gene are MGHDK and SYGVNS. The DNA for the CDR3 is TGTGCCAGCGGGACAACCTACAATGAAGCTTTCTTT. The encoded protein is CASGTTYNEAFF.

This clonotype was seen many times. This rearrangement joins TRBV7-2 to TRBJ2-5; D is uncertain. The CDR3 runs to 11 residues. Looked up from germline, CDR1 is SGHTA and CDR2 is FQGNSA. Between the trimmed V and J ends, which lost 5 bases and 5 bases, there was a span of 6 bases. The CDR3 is CASSSKETQYF. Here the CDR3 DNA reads TGTGCCAGCAGCAGTAAGGAGACCCAGTACTTC.

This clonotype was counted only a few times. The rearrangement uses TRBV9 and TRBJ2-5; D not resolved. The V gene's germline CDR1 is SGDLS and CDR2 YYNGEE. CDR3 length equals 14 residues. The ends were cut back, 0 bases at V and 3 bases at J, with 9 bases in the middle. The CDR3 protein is CASSVDPKKETQYF. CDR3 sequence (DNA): TGTGCCAGCAGCGTAGATCCCAAGAAAGAGACCCAGTACTTC.